Listed below are T cell receptor beta chains from one sample, sequenced in a study of cytomegalovirus exposure and HLA in healthy donors. Assay used: immunoSEQ multiplex PCR; TCRdb lists only in-frame clones, some missing. Found here are approximately 190,000 clones, more than 75% of them singletons; the top ten hold about 3.5%. Specimen: PBMCs. These receptors all stem from a middle-aged man in good health and CMV-seropositive. The CDR3 runs from the conserved cysteine through the conserved F or W. A D gene is named only where the DNA matches it firmly. Clone size is not always given. Where it is, it says once, few, many or a class for expanded clones.

j_call,clone_size,v_call,d_call,cdr3_aa,cdr3_nt
TRBJ2-3,NA,TRBV4-2,TRBD2,CASSQELAGGSDTQYF,TGTGCCAGCAGCCAAGAGCTAGCGGGAGGATCAGATACGCAGTATTTT
TRBJ2-1,NA,TRBV6-6,NA,CASSPLTSSYNEQFF,TGTGCCAGCAGTCCCCTCACGAGCTCCTACAATGAGCAGTTCTTC
TRBJ2-1,NA,TRBV4-3,TRBD2,CASSQDPYSGRAGNEQFF,TGCGCCAGCAGCCAAGATCCCTATAGCGGGAGGGCCGGTAATGAGCAGTTCTTC
TRBJ2-7,NA,TRBV28,TRBD1,CASSLGPQGNYEQYF,TGTGCCAGCAGTTTAGGCCCACAGGGGAACTACGAGCAGTACTTC
TRBJ2-1,NA,TRBV7-9,TRBD2,CASSPRGVGYNEQFF,TGTGCCAGCAGCCCGCGGGGGGTAGGCTACAATGAGCAGTTCTTC
TRBJ2-1,NA,TRBV5-8,NA,CASNRGASYNEQFF,TGTGCCAGCAACCGCGGGGCCTCCTACAATGAGCAGTTCTTC
TRBJ2-7,NA,TRBV19,TRBD2,CASSIPPSGTSGRYEQYF,TGTGCCAGTAGTATCCCCCCCTCCGGGACTAGCGGGAGGTACGAGCAGTACTTC
TRBJ2-5,NA,TRBV6-1,TRBD2,CASSTPISGETQYF,TGTGCCAGCAGTACCCCGATTAGCGGGGAGACCCAGTACTTC
TRBJ2-1,NA,TRBV19,NA,CASSIWDMHDEQFF,TGTGCCAGTAGTATTTGGGACATGCACGATGAGCAGTTCTTC
TRBJ2-5,NA,TRBV9,NA,CASSVRSSGETQYF,TGTGCCAGCAGCGTAAGGTCCTCCGGGGAGACCCAGTACTTC
TRBJ1-1,NA,TRBV29-1,NA,CSAVLPQGRTEAFF,TGCAGCGCTGTATTGCCCCAGGGAAGGACTGAAGCTTTCTTT
TRBJ2-5,NA,TRBV4-2,TRBD2,CASSNSPSGAQETQYF,TGTGCCAGCAGCAACTCCCCTAGCGGGGCACAAGAGACCCAGTACTTC
TRBJ2-2,NA,TRBV7-9,TRBD1,CASSPGQGANTGELFF,TGTGCCAGCAGCCCCGGACAGGGGGCGAACACCGGGGAGCTGTTTTTT
TRBJ2-2,NA,TRBV28,TRBD2,CASSLSPVLAGGPKNTGELFF,TGTGCCAGCAGTTTAAGCCCCGTACTAGCGGGAGGGCCTAAGAACACCGGGGAGCTGTTTTTT
TRBJ2-1,once,TRBV7-8,NA,CASSLASNYNEQFF,TGTGCCAGCAGCTTAGCTAGCAACTACAATGAGCAGTTCTTC
TRBJ2-7,NA,TRBV11-2,TRBD2,CASSLASGSSYEQYF,TGTGCCAGCAGCTTAGCTAGCGGGAGCTCCTACGAGCAGTACTTC
TRBJ2-7,NA,TRBV9,TRBD1,CASSVGPALGGTGNEQYF,TGTGCCAGCAGCGTCGGCCCGGCCCTCGGCGGGACAGGGAACGAGCAGTACTTC
TRBJ2-7,few,TRBV7-2,TRBD1,CASSLATGNPYEQYF,TGTGCCAGCAGCTTAGCGACAGGGAACCCCTACGAGCAGTACTTC
TRBJ1-2,few,TRBV7-2,NA,CASSRQDNYGYTF,TGTGCCAGCAGCCGACAGGATAACTATGGCTACACCTTC
TRBJ2-7,few,TRBV5-1,TRBD1,CASSSRTGGAFRGEQYF,TGCGCCAGCAGCTCCCGGACAGGGGGCGCTTTTCGGGGGGAGCAGTACTTC
TRBJ2-5,NA,TRBV7-2,NA,CASSSMGGQETQYF,TGTGCCAGCAGCTCCATGGGGGGCCAAGAGACCCAGTACTTC
TRBJ1-2,NA,TRBV6-5,NA,CASSYLGGYTF,TGTGCCAGCAGTTACCTTGGCGGCTACACCTTC